This TCR beta chain was captured in a study of patients and donors after allogeneic stem cell transplantation. TCRdb fed the RT-PCR reads into MiXCR, producing one record per CDR3 protein. The table records roughly 230,000 distinct CDR3 sequences, 11% to 15% of them present only once. Germline V gene sequence: CDR1 KGHSH, CDR2 LQKENI. V gave up 5 bases and J gave up 4 bases; unmatched junction bases: 7. This CDR3 contains 15 residues. This TCR derives from a human donor who was either an allogeneic HSCT recipient or a stem cell or donor lymphocyte infusion donor (not recorded which). It is not recorded whose cells these are; they may come from a transplant donor. Sequencing input: blood, either unsorted or a sorted T cell fraction (not recorded which). The gene calls are TRBV18 and TRBJ2-2; 7 nucleotides agree with TRBD1. CDR3 loop: CASSTRQGSTGELFF. CDR3 coding DNA: TGTGCCAGCTCAACAAGACAGGGCAGCACCGGGGAGCTGTTTTTT.